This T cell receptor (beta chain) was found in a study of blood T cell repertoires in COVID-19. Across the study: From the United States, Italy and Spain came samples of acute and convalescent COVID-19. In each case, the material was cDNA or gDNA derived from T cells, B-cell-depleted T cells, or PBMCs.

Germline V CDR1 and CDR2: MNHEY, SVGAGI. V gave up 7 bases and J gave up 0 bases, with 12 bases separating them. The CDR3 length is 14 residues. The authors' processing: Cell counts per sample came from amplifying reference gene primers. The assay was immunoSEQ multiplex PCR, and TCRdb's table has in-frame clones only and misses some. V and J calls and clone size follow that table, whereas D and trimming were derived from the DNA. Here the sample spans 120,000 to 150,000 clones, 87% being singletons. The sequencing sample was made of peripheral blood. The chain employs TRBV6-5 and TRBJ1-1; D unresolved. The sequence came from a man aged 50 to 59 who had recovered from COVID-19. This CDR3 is CASKTDTMNTEAFF. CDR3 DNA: TGTGCCAGCAAAACCGACACCATGAACACTGAAGCTTTCTTT.